The rows below give T cell receptor beta chains drawn from one sample of a study of identical twins. TCRdb recomputed calls from the 5' RACE reads with MiXCR, one row per CDR3 protein. The data show a few hundred thousand distinct CDR3 sequences, more than 13% seen once. In addition, the sample was reused for a study of yellow fever vaccine responses in identical twins.

Material: CD4+ T cells sorted from blood. These receptors all come from a woman younger than 35 in good health. Both conserved end residues are part of each CDR3. Fields, in order: D gene, clone size, V gene, J gene, CDR3 DNA, CDR3 protein. A D gene is named only where the DNA matches it firmly. The size field is filled for only some rows; it gives once, few, many or a size class.

NA	NA	TRBV7-2	TRBJ2-3	TGTGCCAGCAGCTTAGCGGGAGTGATAGATACGCAGTATTTT	CASSLAGVIDTQYF
NA	NA	TRBV20-1	TRBJ1-1	TGCAGTGCTAGGACGACATCTGAAGCTTTCTTT	CSARTTSEAFF
TRBD2	NA	TRBV18	TRBJ2-3	TGTGCCAGCTCACTTAGGAGCGGGGGTGAAGATACGCAGTATTTT	CASSLRSGGEDTQYF
NA	few	TRBV28	TRBJ2-6	TGTGCCAGCAGTTCCCCCTGGGGGTCTGGGGCCAACGTCCTGACTTTC	CASSSPWGSGANVLTF
TRBD2	few	TRBV24-1	TRBJ2-3	TGTGCCACCAGCGACACTACTAGCGGGGGGCCCGGTACGCAGTATTTT	CATSDTTSGGPGTQYF
TRBD1	NA	TRBV7-3	TRBJ2-1	TGTGCCAGCAGCGTTGCCGGGACAGGGGGCGGAAATGAGCAGTTCTTC	CASSVAGTGGGNEQFF
TRBD2	once	TRBV5-5	TRBJ2-7	TGTGCCAGCAGCGTCAGCGGGGGGCCCCACTACGAGCAGTACTTC	CASSVSGGPHYEQYF
NA	many	TRBV20-1	TRBJ2-7	TGCAGTGCTAGGGTCCTAAGGAACGAGCAGTACTTC	CSARVLRNEQYF
NA	few	TRBV18	TRBJ2-5	TGTGCCAGCTCACCATCACTGGGAGAGTACCAAGAGACCCAGTACTTC	CASSPSLGEYQETQYF
NA	NA	TRBV6-2/TRBV6-3	TRBJ2-1	TGTGCCAGCAGTCCCACTAGCTGGAATGAGCAGTTCTTC	CASSPTSWNEQFF
NA	few	TRBV12-3/TRBV12-4	TRBJ1-6	TGTGCCAGCAACATGGGGGGGGGTAATTCACCCCTCCACTTT	CASNMGGGNSPLHF
TRBD2	NA	TRBV6-5	TRBJ2-7	TGTGCCAGCAGTTACTCGGGGGGGAGCTCCTACGAGCAGTACTTC	CASSYSGGSSYEQYF
TRBD1	few	TRBV5-1	TRBJ1-2	TGCGCCAGCAGCTCGACCGGGACAGGGTTGGGCTACACCTTC	CASSSTGTGLGYTF
TRBD1	NA	TRBV5-1	TRBJ2-3	TGCGCCAGCAGCTTGGGACAGGGGGCTCTAAGCACAGATACGCAGTATTTT	CASSLGQGALSTDTQYF
NA	many	TRBV4-2	TRBJ2-3	TGTGCCAGCAGCCAGAAAGTCGGACAGTCCACAGATACGCAGTATTTT	CASSQKVGQSTDTQYF
TRBD1	few	TRBV6-1	TRBJ2-3	TGTGCCAGCAGGAGGGGGCCCCCAGATACGCAGTATTTT	CASRRGPPDTQYF
NA	many	TRBV4-3	TRBJ2-6	TGCGCCAGCAGCCAAACCGGGAAATCTGGGGCCAACGTCCTGACTTTC	CASSQTGKSGANVLTF
TRBD1	few	TRBV12-3/TRBV12-4	TRBJ1-4	TGTGCCAGCAGTTGGACAGGACCTAATGAAAAACTGTTTTTT	CASSWTGPNEKLFF
NA	NA	TRBV21-1	TRBJ2-1	TGTGCCAGCAGCAAAGTTGTGGGGACTAGCGTAGACAGCTCCTACAATGAGCAGTTCTTC	CASSKVVGTSVDSSYNEQFF
NA	few	TRBV28	TRBJ2-7	TGTGCCAGCAGTAAAACTCACAAGGCCACCTACGAGCAGTACTTC	CASSKTHKATYEQYF
NA	few	TRBV12-3/TRBV12-4	TRBJ2-5	TGTGCCAGCAGTTTAAGCCTAGCGTATGGAGAGACCCAGTACTTC	CASSLSLAYGETQYF